The sequence of this T cell receptor (beta chain) was determined in a study of cytomegalovirus exposure and HLA in healthy donors. Study-level information: From 150 million to 200 million T cells, an earlier analysis saw approximately 120 million unique TCR beta sequences.

Germline V CDR1 and CDR2: ENHRY, SYGVKD. The CDR3 length is 15 residues. The PCR had 60 Vbeta and 13 Jbeta primers. Generated by immunoSEQ multiplex PCR, the TCRdb table keeps only in-frame clones and is missing some. Altogether roughly 180,000 clones are present, approximately 84% being singletons, with the ten largest covering about 3.1%. This clone was seen once. The receptor was isolated from a female donor in good health and CMV-seronegative. The specimen sequenced was PBMCs. The genes are TRBV10-3 and TRBJ2-5; D gene unclear. The DNA end is more similar to TRBJ2-7, so the J call may be wrong. CDR3: CAISVLDPDSYEQYF. The CDR3, as DNA: TGTGCCATCAGTGTTCTGGATCCGGACTCCTACGAGCAGTACTTC.